These 10 T cell receptor beta chains share one sample of origin, sequenced in a study of cytomegalovirus exposure and HLA in healthy donors. The PCR ran on 60 Vbeta and 13 Jbeta primers. Libraries were prepared by immunoSEQ multiplex PCR; TCRdb keeps only in-frame clonotypes and omits some of them. Found here are roughly 90,000 clones, 82% of them singletons; the top ten hold roughly 3.4%. Source material: PBMCs. The source of these receptors is a man aged 30-40 years in good health and CMV-seropositive.

The V gene is TRBV4-3, the J gene TRBJ2-1, with TRBD2 as a possible D gene (6 bases). The CDR3 loop spans 14 amino acids. The V and J ends lost 6 bases and 7 bases respectively, with 16 bases between them. The V gene's germline CDR1 is LGHNA and CDR2 YSLEER. The CDR3 nucleotides are TGCGCCAGCAGGCGATCCCTCGCGGGGAATGAGCAGTTCTTC. As protein: CASRRSLAGNEQFF.

The chain joins TRBV5-5 to TRBJ2-1; a possible D gene is TRBD2 (6 bases). V was cut by 3 bases and J by 0 bases, with 13 bases left in between. Germline-derived CDR1 and CDR2 are SGHKS and YYEKEE (reference sequence). The CDR3 is 16 residues long. The CDR3 region has the DNA TGTGCCAGCAGCTCACTGACGGGACTCTCCTACAATGAGCAGTTCTTC. Protein product: CASSSLTGLSYNEQFF.

The rearrangement uses TRBV30 and TRBJ1-1; TRBD1 matches at 8 bases. Germline V gene data show CDR1 as GTSNPN and CDR2 as SVGIG (reference sequence). J lost 1 base, V lost 3 bases, and 10 bases had no gene match. The CDR3 is 16 amino acids. The CDR3 sequence is CAWRPRTGYRNTEAFF. The CDR3 region has the DNA TGTGCCTGGAGGCCTAGGACAGGGTATCGGAACACTGAAGCTTTCTTT.

The chain links TRBV2 to TRBJ1-3; TRBD1 aligns across 7 bases. Trimming cost V 7 bases and J 2 bases; bases outside gene matches: 8. CDR1 and CDR2 from the germline V gene are SNHLY and FYNNEI. The CDR3 spans 15 residues. The chain's CDR3 is CASTLNRGAGNTIYF. Here the CDR3 DNA reads TGTGCCAGCACCCTTAACAGGGGCGCTGGAAACACCATATATTTT.

The chain employs TRBV7-9 and TRBJ2-3; D is unresolved. The CDR3 is 15 amino acids. CDR1 and CDR2 from the germline V gene are SEHNR and FQNEAQ (reference sequence). With 1 base removed from V and 4 bases from J, the gap between germline ends came to 12 bases. For the CDR3, the DNA is TGTGCCAGCAGCTTAGGGTGGGTGGAGTCAGATACGCAGTATTTT. Amino acid sequence: CASSLGWVESDTQYF.

The rearrangement uses TRBV19 and TRBJ2-7, with D tentatively TRBD2 (5 bases). CDR1 is LNHDA and CDR2 is SQIVND in the germline V gene (reference sequence). Trimming cost V 5 bases and J 4 bases, with 12 bases left between them. The CDR3 extends over 13 amino acids. CDR3 coding DNA: TGTGCCAGTAGTCCCACTAGGAATTACGAGCAGTACTTC. It translates to CASSPTRNYEQYF.

The CDR3 region is CASSPDRVGEAFF. CDR3 in DNA: TGTGCCAGCAGTCCGGACAGGGTTGGTGAAGCTTTCTTT. This chain joins TRBV28 and TRBJ1-1, with 8 nucleotides matching TRBD1. This CDR3 spans 13 amino acids. Germline CDR1 is MDHEN and CDR2 is SYDVKM. V gave up 5 bases and J gave up 7 bases; unmatched junction bases: 6. The full variable domain, its missing parts supplied by reference TRBV28 and TRBJ1-1, is DVKVTQSSRYLVKRTGEKVFLECVQDMDHENMFWYRQDPGLGLRLIYFSYDVKMKEKGDIPEGYSVSREKKERFSLILESASTNQTSMYLCASSPDRVGEAFFGQGTRLTVV.

DNA for the CDR3: TGTGCCAGCTGCCCCAACCGGGACAGGGGTCACGAGCAGTACTTC. This gives the protein CASCPNRDRGHEQYF. This sequence joins TRBV28 and TRBJ2-7, with TRBD1 matching over 10 bases. The CDR3 covers 15 residues. Germline V gene data show CDR1 as MDHEN and CDR2 as SYDVKM. Germline trimming cut 8 bases from V and 5 bases from J; bases unmatched to any gene: 12.

The sample holds one count of this clone. The rearrangement uses TRBV6-5 and TRBJ1-5; D might be TRBD1 (6 bases). Germline CDR1 MNHEY, CDR2 SVGAGI. Trimming removed 5 bases at V and 2 bases at J, with 7 bases between. The CDR3 sequence is 13 residues long. The chain's CDR3 is CASSTGRNQPQHF. CDR3 DNA sequence: TGTGCCAGCAGTACAGGGCGCAATCAGCCCCAGCATTTT.

The gene calls are TRBV11-3 and TRBJ2-3, with D possibly matching TRBD1 (5 bases). The germline V gene has CDR1 SGHNT and CDR2 YENEEA. V shed 1 base and J shed 0 bases, with 5 bases lying between them. The CDR3 length is 14 residues. CDR3 residues: CASSLGQSTDTQYF. In nucleotides, the CDR3 is TGTGCCAGCAGCTTAGGACAGAGCACAGATACGCAGTATTTT.